A single T cell receptor (beta chain) is shown here with its context. What it binds is unknown. This record comes from a study of cytomegalovirus exposure and HLA in healthy donors. Germline assignment: CDR1 SGHTA and CDR2 FQGNSA. This CDR3 region has 15 residues. J was trimmed by 6 bases and V by 5 bases; bases with no gene match: 7. In the PCR, 60 Vbeta and 13 Jbeta primers were used. In the authors' workflow: In a later analysis, of 80 million or so unique beta chains, roughly 11 million appeared in at least two donors. TCRdb's table, derived via immunoSEQ multiplex PCR, lists solely in-frame clones and lacks some. That table is the source of V, J and clone size, and D and trimming were worked out from the DNA. The data show tens of thousands of clones, roughly four fifths seen once. This cohort consisted of healthy bone marrow donors. Study-wide results and caveats: 87-base-pair reads could not separate some V segments, including TRBV6-2 and TRBV6-3. It was approximately 160 TCR beta chains that were listed as cytomegalovirus-associated.

The rearrangement uses TRBV7-2 and TRBJ2-1; 10 positions match TRBD2. Specimen: PBMCs. This clonotype was sampled from a woman in her thirties or forties in good health and CMV-seropositive. The CDR3 DNA follows: TGTGCCAGCAGCCAAACTAGCGGGACCCTCAATGAGCAGTTCTTC. Amino acids: CASSQTSGTLNEQFF.